One sample yielded the 12 T cell receptor beta chains listed below, sequenced in a study of control samples from healthy donors and cancer patients. Method: immunoSEQ multiplex PCR; TCRdb's copy keeps in-frame clones and lacks some. The data hold about 110,000 clones, with approximately 82% observed a single time. Sequencing input: blood. The receptor set was obtained from a man aged 18 to 29 in good health.

The J gene is TRBJ2-1, the V gene TRBV7-9, with D tentatively TRBD2 (5 bases). Germline V gene sequence: CDR1 SEHNR, CDR2 FQNEAQ (reference sequence). This CDR3 region has 14 residues. Between the trimmed V and J ends, which lost 1 base and 3 bases, there was a span of 7 bases. CDR3 coding DNA: TGTGCCAGCAGCTTAGGACTAAACTACAATGAGCAGTTCTTC. Translating it yields CASSLGLNYNEQFF.

V and J are TRBV7-2 and TRBJ2-7; D not certain. V lost 1 base and J lost 3, with 10 bases in between. Germline-derived CDR1 and CDR2 are SGHTA and FQGNSA. The CDR3 contains 14 residues. This CDR3 is CASSLGWVGYEQYF. The CDR3, as DNA: TGTGCCAGCAGCTTAGGGTGGGTTGGCTACGAGCAGTACTTC.

The CDR3 sequence is CASSHTGTGGLLSTGELFF. The CDR3 DNA reads TGTGCCAGCAGCCATACCGGGACAGGGGGCCTCCTTTCCACCGGGGAGCTGTTTTTT. This chain uses TRBV3-1 (or the pseudogene TRBV3-2) with TRBJ2-2; 12 positions agree with TRBD1. The CDR3 runs 19 residues. V was pared by 3 bases and J by 4 bases, with 12 bases of the junction left unmatched. Germline CDR1 and CDR2: LGHDT and YNNKEL (reference sequence).

The chain combines TRBV29-1 with TRBJ1-2; D perhaps matches TRBD1 (6 bases). Trimming stripped 4 bases from V and 7 bases from J, with 16 bases between. This CDR3 contains 13 residues. Germline lookup yields CDR1 SQVTM and CDR2 ANQGSEA. DNA of the CDR3: TGCAGCGTTGTAATGGGACAAACTCTTGGCTACACCTTC. It translates to CSVVMGQTLGYTF.

On this clone: Mismatch with germline at one junction end may stem from a read error. This chain joins TRBV7-7 and TRBJ2-1, with D maybe TRBD2 (7 bases). This CDR3 has 14 residues. The V gene's germline CDR1 is SSHAT and CDR2 FNYEAQ (reference sequence). In DNA, the CDR3 is TGTGCTAGCAGCTTAGCTACGGGGGGCGATGAGCAGTTCTTC. This codes for CASSLATGGDEQFF.

As to this clone: The same CDR3 can be traced to other DNA sequences in this sample. V gene TRBV5-1 combines with J gene TRBJ1-1; 7 positions match TRBD1. The V and J ends lost 6 bases and 1 base, in that order; junction bases with no gene match: 6. CDR1 SGHRS and CDR2 YFSETQ come from the germline V gene. There are 14 residues in the CDR3. The CDR3 reads CASTPQGGNTEAFF. The CDR3 nucleotides read TGCGCCAGCACCCCCCAGGGGGGGAACACTGAAGCTTTCTTT.

The chain recombines TRBV28 with TRBJ2-7; tentatively, D is TRBD1 (6 bases). Germline CDR1 is MDHEN and CDR2 is SYDVKM. V was clipped by 6 bases and J by 1 base, with 16 bases between them. This CDR3 region has 15 residues. CDR3 in DNA: TGTGCCAGCAGGGGAGAACAGGGTAGGTCCTACGAGCAGTACTTC. Amino acids: CASRGEQGRSYEQYF. Variable domain in full (rest from reference TRBV28 and TRBJ2-7): DVKVTQSSRYLVKRTGEKVFLECVQDMDHENMFWYRQDPGLGLRLIYFSYDVKMKEKGDIPEGYSVSREKKERFSLILESASTNQTSMYLCASRGEQGRSYEQYFGPGTRLTVT.

This clone was observed a few times. The V and J genes are TRBV6-1 and TRBJ1-1, with unresolved D. CDR1 is MNHNS, CDR2 SASEGT, per germline. Trimming stripped 1 base from V and 8 bases from J, with 14 bases between. The CDR3 has 14 residues. CDR3 loop: CASSEEGWGKEAFF. The CDR3 bases are TGTGCCAGCAGTGAAGAAGGCTGGGGTAAGGAAGCTTTCTTT.

This clone has a single count. This chain connects TRBV24-1 to TRBJ2-3; D not certain. CDR1 is KGHDR, CDR2 SFDVKD, per germline. The V end lost 1 base, the J end lost 1 base, and 5 bases lay between the germline ends. The CDR3 contains 14 residues. The CDR3: CATSDFVGTDTQYF. DNA for the CDR3: TGTGCCACCAGTGATTTTGTCGGCACAGATACGCAGTATTTT.

This chain connects TRBV3-1 (or the pseudogene TRBV3-2) to TRBJ1-2; 8 bases line up with TRBD1. The length of the CDR3 is 15 residues. With V trimmed by 3 bases and J by 4 bases, 7 bases remained unmatched. Germline-derived CDR1 and CDR2 are LGHDT and YNNKEL (reference sequence). In DNA form, the CDR3 reads TGTGCCAGCAGCCAGCCCGGGACAGGTCTCTATGGCTACACCTTC. It encodes CASSQPGTGLYGYTF.

V is TRBV7-9 and J is TRBJ1-1; no reliable D call. CDR3 length equals 13 residues. Germline CDR1 reads SEHNR; CDR2 reads FQNEAQ (reference sequence). Trimming removed 6 bases at V and 1 base at J, with 9 bases between. Written as DNA, the CDR3 is TGTGCCAGCAGGGGCCTCGGGAACACTGAAGCTTTCTTT. Translation: CASRGLGNTEAFF.

This chain connects TRBV5-4 to TRBJ1-6, with D possibly matching TRBD1 (6 bases). The V and J ends lost 1 base and 5 bases respectively, with 10 bases between them. CDR3 length: 15 amino acids. Per the germline V gene, CDR1 is SGHNT and CDR2 is YYREEE (reference sequence). The CDR3 DNA sequence: TGTGCCAGCAGCTTGTATGACAGGAATAATTCACCCCTCCACTTT. Residues: CASSLYDRNNSPLHF.